This T cell receptor beta chain was recovered during a study of blood T cells in healthy people across ages (dated by TCRdb to about 2015). For context, the study as a whole: In model experiments, roughly one uniquely barcoded TCR beta cDNA molecule per two T cells was captured by template switching. Age-related changes in TCR beta repertoire diversity were measured in the study by deep sequencing normalized with unique cDNA molecular identifiers. The donors were divided into four age groups: young (average about 16 years), middle-aged (about 39), aged (about 56) and long-lived (roughly 82). To avoid experimental bias, donors of different ages were distributed randomly across sequencing lanes. For two donors (one aged 18 to 30 and one aged 80 or older), the study analyzed two additional independent replicas of 1 million unique cDNA reads from the same blood draw.

Points the paper makes about the study in general: Bulk unsorted PBMC profiling prevented conclusive comparison of naive and antigen-experienced compartments. The percentage of naive T cells measured by flow cytometry correlated strongly with observed TCR beta diversity. As age increased, observed TCR beta diversity per million T cells dropped in a roughly linear way, and a significant reduction was already evident by age roughly 36. The CMV infection status of donors was not known, potentially confounding age-related changes in expanded clonotypes. Estimates of total diversity from one million sequenced T cells were regarded as lower bounds and underestimates. The long-lived group showed more naive CD4+ T cells, fewer expanded clones and increased TCR diversity than the aged group, suggesting age selection.

At least ten counts were recorded for this clonotype. What this receptor recognizes is not known. No much larger clone exists at a distance of one base, and base qualities are not known. Library generation was performed with 5' RACE. The sequencer listed for this sample is Illumina HiSeq 2500. The second PCR ran for about 6 to 12 cycles and used a J-beta primer mix along with a sample-barcoded 5' primer. A template-switch 5' adaptor carrying 12 random nucleotides introduced a unique molecular identifier onto each TCR beta cDNA molecule. At least 2.5 million CDR3-containing paired-end reads were obtained from each sample. First-strand cDNA synthesis was performed from all RNA using the Mint cDNA synthesis kit, with priming by a TRBC-specific oligonucleotide. All cDNA was treated with uracil-DNA glycosylase and then went through a first 18-cycle PCR with the universal primers M1SS and BC2_uni_R. In the authors' own workflow: For normalization, 1 million high-quality reads were randomly selected from each sample, with every read carrying a distinct molecular identifier. Instead of being binned into consensus sequences, reads with shared molecular identifiers were discarded. CDR3 identification, clonotype clustering and error correction used MiTCR with a Q25 quality threshold and the strictest error-elimination algorithm. A nonparametric unseen species model using Euler transformation provided a lower-bound estimate of total TCR beta diversity. TCRdb trimmed the raw reads at Q25, called clones with MiXCR and kept productive beta chains. One record per CDR3 amino acid sequence lists the most common genes and DNA. TCRdb's processing, not the authors', yielded these V and J calls. The sample table records hundreds of thousands of distinct CDR3 sequences; more than 25% of these occur just once. The ten most abundant clones make up roughly 17% of the sample.

Cut back by 1 base and 1 base, the V and J ends lie 16 bases apart. From cysteine to phenylalanine, the CDR3 is 16 amino acids long. Of all the DNA, just the CDR3 is kept, 48 bases in frame from base 1. CDR1 DFQATT and CDR2 SNEGSKA were looked up in the germline V gene (reference sequence). The roughly 37 donors, aged 6 to 90 years, were systemically healthy Caucasian individuals from Russia. Each donor gave about 11 milliliters of peripheral blood, drawn into EDTA-treated Vacutainer tubes. Ficoll-Paque density-gradient centrifugation was used to isolate PBMCs, with at least 6 million obtained per sample. Total RNA, at least 5.5 micrograms per sample, was extracted from PBMCs with Trizol reagent. For every donor, an aliquot of PBMCs went through flow cytometry to measure the percentages of naive CD45RAhigh/CD27high T cells.

Material: blood. The chain is encoded by TRBV20-1 joined to TRBJ2-5; TRBD1 is perhaps the D gene, given 5 matching bases. The receptor was derived from an elderly woman in good health. The CDR3 loop reads CSARATPRQIQETQYF. The DNA is as follows: TGCAGTGCTAGAGCTACCCCCCGACAGATCCAAGAGACCCAGTACTTC.